Listed below are T cell receptor beta chains from one sample, sequenced in a study of blood T cell repertoires in COVID-19. The protocol was immunoSEQ multiplex PCR, while the TCRdb copy is restricted to in-frame clones and leaves out a portion. The sample contains about 120,000 clones, 65% to 90% of which appear only once. The sequenced sample consisted of peripheral blood. These receptors were taken from a woman aged 80 or over with acute or convalescent COVID-19. The CDR3 runs from the conserved cysteine through the conserved F or W. The order of the fields is clone size, CDR3 length, V gene, J gene, D gene, CDR3 DNA, CDR3 protein. The D gene is left open where the match is weak. Some rows mark clone size as missing; the rest say once, few, many or name a class of expanded clone.

NA	13	TRBV27	TRBJ1-1	NA	TGTGCCAGCAGTTCCCGGTCGAAAACTGAAGCTTTCTTT	CASSSRSKTEAFF
NA	13	TRBV18	TRBJ2-5	NA	TGTGCCAGCTCACCGTCGTACCAAGAGACCCAGTACTTC	CASSPSYQETQYF
NA	14	TRBV28	TRBJ1-2	TRBD1	TGTGCCACCCTCGGAGGACAGGGGACTTCTGGCTACACCTTC	CATLGGQGTSGYTF
NA	16	TRBV11-2	TRBJ1-2	NA	TGTGCCAGCAGCTTAGTTTCGGGGGGCGATAACTATGGCTACACCTTC	CASSLVSGGDNYGYTF
NA	19	TRBV19	TRBJ1-5	TRBD1	TGTGCCAGTAGTGGAGTTCGGTCGGGGACAGACTATAGCAATCAGCCCCAGCATTTT	CASSGVRSGTDYSNQPQHF
NA	18	TRBV7-9	TRBJ1-1	NA	TGTGCCAGCAGCTCACCACCGGGACACGGAAACAGGAACACTGAAGCTTTCTTT	CASSSPPGHGNRNTEAFF
once	13	TRBV6-1	TRBJ1-5	NA	TGTGCCAGCAGTGAACGGTATAATCAGCCCCAGCATTTT	CASSERYNQPQHF
NA	14	TRBV7-9	TRBJ1-4	TRBD1	TGTGCCAGCAGCAACAACAGGGGACACGAAAAACTGTTTTTT	CASSNNRGHEKLFF
NA	14	TRBV5-4	TRBJ1-1	TRBD1	TGTGCCAGCAGCTTAGGGGGCTTGAACACTGAAGCTTTCTTT	CASSLGGLNTEAFF
once	17	TRBV9	TRBJ1-2	TRBD1	TGTGCCAGCAGCGTTGGCCCATCGGGACAGGACGTCTATGGCTACACCTTC	CASSVGPSGQDVYGYTF
NA	15	TRBV5-1	TRBJ2-5	NA	TGCGCCAGCAGCTTGTTCGCAGGCCACCAAGAGACCCAGTACTTC	CASSLFAGHQETQYF
once	12	TRBV6-6	TRBJ1-2	NA	TGTGCCAGCAGTCAGGACAATTATGGCTACACCTTC	CASSQDNYGYTF
NA	13	TRBV5-1	TRBJ1-1	NA	TGCGCCAGCAGCCCAGTGCCCAACACTGAAGCTTTCTTT	CASSPVPNTEAFF
few	17	TRBV4-1	TRBJ1-1	TRBD1	TGCGCCAGCAGCCAAGATGGGGACAGAATCCTGAACACTGAAGCTTTCTTT	CASSQDGDRILNTEAFF
NA	16	TRBV19	TRBJ1-6	TRBD1	TGTGCCAGTAGGGGGACCGGGACAGTCTATAATTCACCCCTCCACTTT	CASRGTGTVYNSPLHF
NA	13	TRBV10-3	TRBJ2-5	TRBD1	TGTGCCTCCAAGGGGGCCACCGGCGGGACCCAGTACTTC	CASKGATGGTQYF
NA	13	TRBV7-9	TRBJ1-2	NA	TGTGCCAGCAGCCTCCCTGTTCTGAGCGGCTACACCTTC	CASSLPVLSGYTF
NA	15	TRBV5-1	TRBJ1-5	NA	TGCGCCAGCAGCTTGGACGGGATTAGCAATCAGCCCCAGCATTTT	CASSLDGISNQPQHF
NA	15	TRBV5-1	TRBJ1-1	NA	TGCGCCAGCAGCTTGGTCGCGGGCATGAACACTGAAGCTTTCTTT	CASSLVAGMNTEAFF
few	14	TRBV18	TRBJ1-1	TRBD1	TGTGCCAGCTCACCAGGACAGGGCCACACTGAAGCTTTCTTT	CASSPGQGHTEAFF
NA	15	TRBV7-6	TRBJ1-6	NA	TGTGCCAGCAGCTTAGGCGAGTTCTATAATTCACCCCTCCACTTT	CASSLGEFYNSPLHF
NA	14	TRBV5-8	TRBJ1-2	NA	TGTGCCAGCACCGGCTGGGGGCGGGTGGATGGCTACACCTTC	CASTGWGRVDGYTF
NA	14	TRBV25-1	TRBJ1-1	NA	TGTGCCAGCAGTGAATGGGGGGGGAACACTGAAGCTTTCTTT	CASSEWGGNTEAFF
few	14	TRBV29-1	TRBJ2-7	TRBD1	TGCAGCGTGTTATCTCTCCGGGACAGAGGCGAGCAGTACTTC	CSVLSLRDRGEQYF
NA	15	TRBV9	TRBJ2-5	TRBD2	TGTGCCAGCAGCGCAACTAGCGGGGGGTCAGAGACCCAGTACTTC	CASSATSGGSETQYF
NA	14	TRBV5-1	TRBJ2-1	NA	TGCGCCAGCAGCTTGGCCGGGTCCTACAATGAGCAGTTCTTC	CASSLAGSYNEQFF
NA	16	TRBV5-6	TRBJ1-6	NA	TGTGCCAGCAGCTTGGCCTGGACAGAAAATAATTCACCCCTCCACTTT	CASSLAWTENNSPLHF
NA	15	TRBV3-1/TRBV3-2	TRBJ2-2	TRBD1	TGTGCCAGCAGCCGTCGGACAGGGGGCCCCGGGGAGCTGTTTTTT	CASSRRTGGPGELFF
NA	14	TRBV5-1	TRBJ1-1	NA	TGCGCCAGCAGCTTGCGGCCTAGGAACACTGAAGCTTTCTTT	CASSLRPRNTEAFF
NA	14	TRBV27	TRBJ1-6	TRBD1	TGTGCCAGCAGCCTAAGACAGGGGAGTTCACCCCTCCACTTT	CASSLRQGSSPLHF
NA	14	TRBV19	TRBJ1-1	NA	TGTGCCAGTAGTCCCCTGAGGATCAGTTCTGAAGCTTTCTTT	CASSPLRISSEAFF
NA	14	TRBV5-5	TRBJ1-1	NA	TGTGCCAGCAGCTTCCACAGGGTCAACACTGAAGCTTTCTTT	CASSFHRVNTEAFF
NA	15	TRBV9	TRBJ2-5	TRBD2	TGTGCCAGCAGCGGAGCGGGGGGGTTTGTGGAGACCCAGTACTTC	CASSGAGGFVETQYF
NA	12	TRBV7-9	TRBJ1-1	TRBD1	TGTGCCAGCAGTCGAGGACAGGAGAAAGCTTTCTTT	CASSRGQEKAFF
NA	13	TRBV29-1	TRBJ1-1	TRBD1	TGCAGCGCCCGACAGGGGGCGAACACTGAAGCTTTCTTT	CSARQGANTEAFF
few	15	TRBV3-1/TRBV3-2	TRBJ2-4	TRBD1	TGTGCCAGCAGCCTCCAGGACAGGGATAAAAACATTCAGTACTTC	CASSLQDRDKNIQYF
NA	13	TRBV6-2/TRBV6-3	TRBJ1-1	NA	TGTGCCAGCAGTTACTTACAGAACACTGAAGCTTTCTTT	CASSYLQNTEAFF
NA	13	TRBV11-2	TRBJ2-3	NA	TGTGCCAGCAGCTTCTCGGGGGCAGATACGCAGTATTTT	CASSFSGADTQYF
NA	15	TRBV3-1/TRBV3-2	TRBJ1-4	NA	TGTGCCAGCAGCCACCGGGGGGCTACTAATGAAAAACTGTTTTTT	CASSHRGATNEKLFF
NA	13	TRBV7-2	TRBJ1-1	TRBD1	TGTGCCAGCAGCGGGGACAGGGGGTCTGAAGCTTTCTTT	CASSGDRGSEAFF
NA	17	TRBV21-1	TRBJ1-5	NA	TGTGCCAGCAGCAAACCCTCCGGGGGGGAGGGAAATCAGCCCCAGCATTTT	CASSKPSGGEGNQPQHF
NA	16	TRBV5-1	TRBJ2-3	TRBD2	TGCGCCAGCAGCCCGGGACTAGCGGCGAGCACAGATACGCAGTATTTT	CASSPGLAASTDTQYF
NA	16	TRBV5-1	TRBJ1-1	NA	TGCGCCAGCAGCTTGGGCCTCGACAGACTGGGACATGAAGCTTTCTTT	CASSLGLDRLGHEAFF
NA	15	TRBV5-1	TRBJ1-2	TRBD1	TGCGCCAGCAGCCCCCTCCCAGGACAGGGGGCGAACTACACCTTC	CASSPLPGQGANYTF
NA	14	TRBV24-1	TRBJ1-2	NA	TGTGCCACCAGGAGATCAGGGAAGAACTATGGCTACACCTTC	CATRRSGKNYGYTF
NA	15	TRBV6-5	TRBJ2-3	NA	TGTGCCAGCAGGGGCCACACTGCAGGGAGGGATACGCAGTATTTT	CASRGHTAGRDTQYF
NA	13	TRBV6-5	TRBJ2-2	NA	TGTGCCATCCAGGATGCGAACACCGGGGAGCTGTTTTTT	CAIQDANTGELFF
few	15	TRBV19	TRBJ1-2	NA	TGTGCCAGTAGTATTAAACCAGGAGGAATGAGGGGCTACACCTTC	CASSIKPGGMRGYTF
NA	14	TRBV29-1	TRBJ1-5	NA	TGCAGCGTTGAAGAAAGCAGCCGAGGGCAGCCCCAGCATTTT	CSVEESSRGQPQHF
NA	14	TRBV19	TRBJ1-3	TRBD1	TGTGCCAGCGACAGGGCTTCGTCTGGAAACACCATATATTTT	CASDRASSGNTIYF
NA	12	TRBV5-6	TRBJ1-2	NA	TGTGCCAGCAGCAGACCAGGGGAAGGCTACACCTTC	CASSRPGEGYTF
NA	17	TRBV7-9	TRBJ1-1	NA	TGTGCCAGCAGCTCCCCGAGGCGGCAGCCCTTGAACACTGAAGCTTTCTTT	CASSSPRRQPLNTEAFF
NA	15	TRBV7-9	TRBJ1-1	TRBD1	TGTGCCAGCAGCGAACGGGACAGGGGGGACACTGAAGCTTTCTTT	CASSERDRGDTEAFF
once	13	TRBV5-1	TRBJ1-1	NA	TGCGCCAGCAGTATACAGGGGAACACTGAAGCTTTCTTT	CASSIQGNTEAFF
NA	15	TRBV5-5	TRBJ2-1	TRBD2	TGTGCCAGCAGCTTGGGTAGCGGGGAGAGGAATGAGCAGTTCTTC	CASSLGSGERNEQFF
NA	15	TRBV5-1	TRBJ1-6	NA	TGCGCCAGCAGCTTGGCGGGCCGGGGGAGGACACCCCTCCACTTT	CASSLAGRGRTPLHF
NA	17	TRBV24-1	TRBJ2-3	TRBD2	TGTGCCACCAGTGACCCCACTAGCGGGGGAAAACCAGATACGCAGTATTTT	CATSDPTSGGKPDTQYF
NA	15	TRBV9	TRBJ2-5	NA	TGTGCCAGCAGCGTCGGAGCTAACGCTATAGAGACCCAGTACTTC	CASSVGANAIETQYF
NA	14	TRBV4-1	TRBJ1-1	TRBD1	TGCGCCAGCAGCCAGGTCAGGGGGCATACTGAAGCTTTCTTT	CASSQVRGHTEAFF